This passage covers 4 T cell receptor beta chains from one sample sequenced in a study of cytomegalovirus exposure and HLA in healthy donors (dated by TCRdb to between 2016 and 2019). The library was prepared using the immunoSEQ multiplex PCR assay. For the multiplex PCR, a mixture combining 60 forward primers for TCR Vbeta segments and 13 reverse primers for TCR Jbeta segments was used. The clones in this table, taken by TCRdb from immuneACCESS, are in-frame only. Not every clone is retained; where verified, under half of the shortfall comes from an unresolved V gene, and the cause of the rest is unknown. The sample contains 75,000 to 100,000 clones, over 75% of them found a single time. The top ten clonotypes cover about 6.8% of the sample. The sample was PBMCs. Source of these receptors: a man in his thirties or forties in good health and CMV-seronegative.

The chain links TRBV7-9 to TRBJ2-3; TRBD1 is a possible D gene (6 bases). Germline CDR1 and CDR2: SEHNR and FQNEAQ (reference sequence). CDR3 size: 15 residues. Between the trimmed V and J ends, which lost 6 bases and 0 bases, there was a span of 13 bases. CDR3 sequence: CASRNGQTSTDTQYF. The CDR3 DNA is TGTGCCAGCAGAAACGGACAGACTAGCACAGATACGCAGTATTTT.

This clone has just a few counts. The chain joins TRBV15 to TRBJ1-4, with 9 bases fitting TRBD1. The CDR3 has 16 amino acids. V was clipped by 1 base and J by 10 bases; unmatched bases: 10. The germline gives CDR1 LNHNV, CDR2 YYDKDF (reference sequence). The CDR3 DNA reads as TGTGCCACCAGCAGAGGGGCAGGACAGGGGCCGGCAAAACTGTTTTTT. Residues: CATSRGAGQGPAKLFF.

The chain carries TRBV15 and TRBJ1-2; D perhaps matches TRBD1 (5 bases). The germline V gene encodes CDR1 LNHNV and CDR2 YYDKDF (reference sequence). This CDR3 has 17 residues. V lost 0 bases and J 4 bases, leaving 18 bases between the germline ends. CDR3 region: CATSRDLFQGITYGYTF. The DNA of the CDR3 is TGTGCCACCAGCAGAGATTTGTTCCAGGGCATTACCTATGGCTACACCTTC.

The chain joins TRBV27 to TRBJ2-7, with D perhaps TRBD1 (6 bases). CDR3 length: 16 residues. Germline CDR1 and CDR2: MNHEY and SMNVEV (reference sequence). The V gene lost 0 bases and the J gene lost 9 bases, with 21 bases spanning the gap. In DNA, the CDR3 is TGTGCCAGCAGTTTATCTGTCGGATCCGTGGCACAGGGGCAGTACTTC. Translation: CASSLSVGSVAQGQYF.